A selection of T cell receptor beta chains follows, all from one sample in a study of T cell responses to AZD1222 COVID-19 vaccine. The table came from immunoSEQ multiplex PCR; TCRdb's copy has only in-frame clones and leaves some out. Of about 150,000 clones listed, roughly nine tenths were seen once; the top ten hold 5.5% to 8.5%. The source material was peripheral blood, sampled after recovery from COVID-19. The receptors originated from an adult who had recovered from COVID-19. The CDR3 runs from the conserved cysteine through the conserved F or W. A D gene is named only where the DNA matches it firmly. Clone size is stated in some rows and not others, as once, few, many or a class when expanded.

len | j_gene | d_gene | abundance | v_gene | CDR3nt | CDR3aa
14 | TRBJ1-5 | TRBD1 | few | TRBV28 | TGTGCCAGCAGTTTAACAGGGGGCCATCAGCCCCAGCATTTT | CASSLTGGHQPQHF
15 | TRBJ2-3 | TRBD2 | . | TRBV5-4 | TGTGCCAGCAGTTCCGAGCGGGAGAGTAAAGATACGCAGTATTTT | CASSSERESKDTQYF
17 | TRBJ2-1 | TRBD2 | . | TRBV19 | TGTGCCAGTAGTAGCTGGACTAGCGCGGACTCCTACAATGAGCAGTTCTTC | CASSSWTSADSYNEQFF
15 | TRBJ2-1 | . | . | TRBV4-2 | TGTGCCAGCAGCCAAGAGCTGAGCTCCTACAATGAGCAGTTCTTC | CASSQELSSYNEQFF
16 | TRBJ1-2 | TRBD1 | . | TRBV28 | TGTGCCAGCAGCAAGGACAGGGGGTCGGCCAACTATGGCTACACCTTC | CASSKDRGSANYGYTF
16 | TRBJ1-3 | . | once | TRBV18 | TGTGCCAGCTCGCCCTACGCGGATTTCTTTGGAAACACCATATATTTT | CASSPYADFFGNTIYF
14 | TRBJ1-2 | . | . | TRBV10-3 | TGTGCCATCAGTGTAGCAGGGTACAACTATGGCTACACCTTC | CAISVAGYNYGYTF
15 | TRBJ2-1 | . | . | TRBV28 | TGTGCCAGCAGCCCCCTCGGTGGGGTCTTGGGTGAGCAGTTCTTC | CASSPLGGVLGEQFF
16 | TRBJ1-2 | . | . | TRBV4-3 | TGCGCCAGCAGCCAATCCGGAGGGGTAGGGAACTATGGCTACACCTTC | CASSQSGGVGNYGYTF
15 | TRBJ1-2 | TRBD1 | . | TRBV7-2 | TGTGCCAGCAGGTATAGACAGGGGGCGCAGGATGGCTACACCTTC | CASRYRQGAQDGYTF
15 | TRBJ2-3 | TRBD2 | . | TRBV7-7 | TGTGCCAGCAGCCTAAACGTGGGGACTAGTGATACGCAGTATTTT | CASSLNVGTSDTQYF
13 | TRBJ1-1 | . | . | TRBV3-1/TRBV3-2 | TGTGCCAGCAGCCAAGATCGTGAATCGGGAGCTTTCTTT | CASSQDRESGAFF
13 | TRBJ1-2 | . | . | TRBV10-3 | TGTGCCATCAGTGATACGGGGAACTATGGCTACACCTTC | CAISDTGNYGYTF
16 | TRBJ2-3 | . | . | TRBV7-2 | TGTGCCAGCAGCTTCTCCGGGACTTCGACCGCAGATACGCAGTATTTT | CASSFSGTSTADTQYF
14 | TRBJ1-1 | TRBD1 | once | TRBV9 | TGTGCCAGCACCCTGACAGGGGCGAACACTGAAGCTTTCTTT | CASTLTGANTEAFF
16 | TRBJ2-7 | TRBD2 | . | TRBV6-1 | TGTGCCAGCAGTGAAGTCGGGACTAGCGGGGCCTACGAGCAGTACTTC | CASSEVGTSGAYEQYF
13 | TRBJ2-7 | . | . | TRBV28 | TGTGCCAGCAGTTTAATAGTAACCCACGAGCAGTACTTC | CASSLIVTHEQYF
14 | TRBJ2-2 | . | once | TRBV28 | TGTGCCATCCAAAAGGGGTCAGGGGTCGGGGAGCTGTTTTTT | CAIQKGSGVGELFF
13 | TRBJ1-2 | . | . | TRBV7-2 | TGTGCCAGCAGCTTATCGGGCGAGGGGGGCTACACCTTC | CASSLSGEGGYTF
15 | TRBJ1-2 | . | . | TRBV6-4 | TGTGCCAGCAGCCCCGGCCCTTCCCGGGCCTATGGCTACACCTTC | CASSPGPSRAYGYTF
14 | TRBJ2-1 | TRBD2 | . | TRBV7-2 | TGTGCCAGCAGCCTAGCGGGGGGGTTTGATGAGCAGTTCTTC | CASSLAGGFDEQFF
14 | TRBJ1-2 | TRBD1 | . | TRBV15 | TGTGCCACCAGCAGAGAAGGGGGCAGCTATGGCTACACCTTC | CATSREGGSYGYTF
16 | TRBJ2-5 | TRBD2 | . | TRBV6-5 | TGTGCCAGCAGTTTGGAGACTAGCGGGATGACGGAGACCCAGTACTTC | CASSLETSGMTETQYF
14 | TRBJ1-2 | TRBD1 | . | TRBV3-1/TRBV3-2 | TGTGCCAGCAGCCAAGAACAGGGGAACTATGGCTACACCTTC | CASSQEQGNYGYTF